These T cell receptor beta chains were read from a single sample in a study of shared clonotypes between healthy human individuals. Profiled with immunoSEQ multiplex PCR; TCRdb holds only in-frame clones, not every one. The table lists about 2 million clones, roughly 95% of them singletons. The material sequenced was naive CD4+ T cells sorted from blood. These receptors all stem from a man in his late teens or twenties in good health. Both conserved end residues are part of each CDR3. A D gene is named only where the DNA matches it firmly.

v_call	d_call	cdr3_aa
TRBV28	NA	CASRNREGTQYF
TRBV5-1	TRBD2	CASSAGLQGETQYF
TRBV18	TRBD1	CASSPGQGKNTEAFF
TRBV27	NA	CASSLGAGSFAKQFF
TRBV2	NA	CASMGANVLTF
TRBV6-1	TRBD1	CASTTGFEQYF
TRBV19	NA	CASSIGPTGAYEQYF
TRBV30	NA	CAWGMKETQYF
TRBV5-6	NA	CASSMGGGAYNSPLHF
TRBV2	NA	CASSESRVSPLHF
TRBV10-2	NA	CASSETGWTGELFF
TRBV15	TRBD2	CATSKAGGPFNQDTQYF
TRBV29-1	NA	CSVAGTVNYGYTF
TRBV7-9	NA	CASSPRRGFGNEQFF
TRBV7-2	NA	CAIKRQGYTEAFF
TRBV18	NA	CASSPREAIITDTQYF
TRBV10-3	NA	CAISEGAMPGKNIQYF
TRBV28	NA	CASSLGRGTYEQYF
TRBV7-8	NA	CASTQMTAQGTQYF
TRBV5-4	NA	CASSLKPGRGRDYGYTF
TRBV25-1	TRBD1	CASSPNWGTGATYEQYF
TRBV19	NA	CASSTGTGF
TRBV28	TRBD2	CASSPGGSSYNEQFF
TRBV30	NA	CAWSVGGGGTDTQYF
TRBV10-3	TRBD1	CAISGGQGGQPQHF
TRBV9	TRBD2	CASSVGGTSGKDEQYF
TRBV10-3	TRBD1	CAISGRGQGATDTQYF
TRBV10-3	TRBD1	CAISETGGRQPQHF
TRBV6-5	NA	CASSPGPNNEQFF
TRBV6-1	NA	CASRAMADSYEQYF
TRBV10-3	NA	CASMTGTLTGELFF
TRBV5-1	NA	CASSLEMTEETQYF
TRBV7-7	TRBD1	CASSQRTGANEKLFF